One T cell receptor (beta chain) is described in this entry. Its specificity is unknown. At one end the junction does not follow the germline gene, possibly because of a read error. This sample was taken from a study of neurological immune-mediated disorders. Findings and limits, study-wide: HTLV-1-associated myelopathy had the most TCR clonal expansion, while multiple sclerosis had the least, a level that fell below healthy controls. The expanded clones of different subjects shared no CDR3 amino acid sequences (suggesting private repertoires in all groups).

Time point: longitudinal time-point 2. The unsorted libraries were made from 2 million PBMCs kept at -80 C. CDR1 MNHEY and CDR2 SVGAGI come from the germline V gene. The CDR3 has 13 residues. By 5'RACE with 10-nucleotide random UMIs, the cDNA was made. Via MiXCR, TCRdb re-called the 5' RACE reads, giving one row per CDR3 protein. The table records some 50,000 distinct CDR3 sequences, around 13% of them present only once. The rearrangement links TRBV6-5 to TRBJ2-7; D is perhaps TRBD1 (5 bases). The sequence derives from a male donor with HTLV-1-associated myelopathy (HAM/TSP). Sequenced input: PBMCs. The CDR3 reads CASRDSGPYDQYF. In DNA, the CDR3 is TGTGCCAGCAGAGACAGTGGACCCTACGATCAGTACTTC.